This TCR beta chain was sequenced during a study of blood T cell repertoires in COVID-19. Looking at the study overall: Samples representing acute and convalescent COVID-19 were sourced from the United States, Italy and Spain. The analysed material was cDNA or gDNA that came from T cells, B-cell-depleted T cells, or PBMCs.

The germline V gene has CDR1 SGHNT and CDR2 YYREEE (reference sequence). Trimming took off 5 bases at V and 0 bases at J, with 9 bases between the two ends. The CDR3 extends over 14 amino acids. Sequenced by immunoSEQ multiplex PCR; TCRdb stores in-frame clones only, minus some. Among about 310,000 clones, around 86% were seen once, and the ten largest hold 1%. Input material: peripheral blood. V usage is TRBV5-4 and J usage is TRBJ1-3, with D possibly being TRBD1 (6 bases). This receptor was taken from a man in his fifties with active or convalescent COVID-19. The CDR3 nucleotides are TGTGCCAGCAGTTCGGACAGCTCTGGAAACACCATATATTTT. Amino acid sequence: CASSSDSSGNTIYF.